The 9 T cell receptor beta chains presented below share a single source sample, sequenced in a study of T cell responses to AZD1222 COVID-19 vaccine. The method was immunoSEQ multiplex PCR; TCRdb's version includes in-frame clones alone and lacks a portion of them. This table has about 180,000 clones, approximately 91% appearing once. Sequencing used peripheral blood, obtained on day 0 of AZD1222 vaccination. The receptors shown here come from an adult in good health.

This sequence joins TRBV30 and TRBJ1-2, with D unclear. Germline V lookup: CDR1 GTSNPN, CDR2 SVGIG (reference sequence). The CDR3 is made up of 13 amino acids. The V and J ends lost 1 base and 1 base respectively, with 7 bases between them. The CDR3 loop reads CAWSESSNYGYTF. CDR3 in DNA: TGTGCCTGGAGTGAATCAAGTAACTATGGCTACACCTTC.

The chain recombines TRBV7-8 with TRBJ1-2; D uncertain. Germline V gives CDR1 SGHVS, CDR2 FQNEAQ. V shed 0 bases and J shed 0 bases, with 8 bases lying between them. This CDR3 is 15 amino acids long. The CDR3 loop reads CASSLAAQSNYGYTF. The CDR3 bases are TGTGCCAGCAGCTTAGCGGCACAGTCTAACTATGGCTACACCTTC.

This rearrangement joins TRBV7-2 to TRBJ1-4; 9 bases agree with TRBD1. The germline gives CDR1 SGHTA, CDR2 FQGNSA. The V and J ends lost 2 bases and 3 bases, in that order; junction bases with no gene match: 13. This CDR3 has 19 amino acids. CDR3 residues: CASSLYGTGGRDANEKLFF. In DNA, the CDR3 is TGTGCCAGCAGCTTATACGGAACAGGGGGCCGTGATGCTAATGAAAAACTGTTTTTT. Full variable domain (rest looked up from reference TRBV7-2 and TRBJ1-4): GAGVSQSPSNKVTEKGKDVELRCDPISGHTALYWYRQSLGQGLEFLIYFQGNSAPDKSGLPSDRFSAERTGGSVSTLTIQRTQQEDSAVYLCASSLYGTGGRDANEKLFFGSGTQLSVL.

The genes are TRBV5-6 and TRBJ2-5; D may be TRBD1 or TRBD2 (5 bases each). Germline V gene data show CDR1 as SGHDT and CDR2 as YYEEEE. The V gene lost 1 base and the J gene lost 1 base, with 14 bases spanning the gap. The CDR3 extends over 16 amino acids. Here the CDR3 reads CASSLWVGTAQETQYF. Written as DNA, the CDR3 is TGTGCCAGCAGCTTGTGGGTTGGGACGGCCCAAGAGACCCAGTACTTC.

About this clone itself: One end of the junction is discordant with germline, which a read error may explain. The V call is TRBV2, the J call TRBJ1-1, with 7 bases lining up with TRBD1. Germline V gives CDR1 SNHLY, CDR2 FYNNEI. The CDR3 has 16 residues. In DNA, the CDR3 is TGTGCCAGCAGCGAAGGAAGGGGACAGCAGAACACTGAAGCTTTCTTT. It specifies CASSEGRGQQNTEAFF.

The V gene is TRBV30, the J gene TRBJ1-2, with D unclear. CDR1 and CDR2 (germline): GTSNPN, SVGIG (reference sequence). The V gene lost 4 bases and the J gene lost 6 bases, with 30 bases spanning the gap. The CDR3 spans 18 residues. The CDR3 bases are TGTGCCTGGATTAGTGAGGACGGTCGTCTCAGCAACCTGGATGGCTACACCTTC. Translated: CAWISEDGRLSNLDGYTF.

V gene TRBV9 combines with J gene TRBJ2-7, with D possibly being TRBD2 (5 bases). The CDR3 has 14 amino acids. V was trimmed by 4 bases and J by 6 bases, leaving 17 bases between them. Germline V gene data show CDR1 as SGDLS and CDR2 as YYNGEE. CDR3 amino acids: CASSPGLTSAEQYF. The DNA for the CDR3 is TGTGCCAGCAGCCCTGGACTGACCTCGGCCGAGCAGTACTTC.

The chain employs TRBV18 and TRBJ2-3; D perhaps matches TRBD1 (5 bases). The CDR3 has 15 residues. Trimming stripped 6 bases from V and 0 bases from J, with 13 bases between. Germline V gene lookup returns CDR1 KGHSH and CDR2 LQKENI. The CDR3 loop is CASSPRQTSTDTQYF. The CDR3 DNA follows: TGTGCCAGCTCCCCAAGACAGACTAGCACAGATACGCAGTATTTT.

Comments on this clone: The germline gene is not matched at one end of the junction; a read error may be the cause. This rearrangement joins TRBV28 to TRBJ2-4; TRBD1 is a possible D gene (6 bases). CDR1 and CDR2 from the germline V gene are MDHEN and SYDVKM. The CDR3 has 15 amino acids. The CDR3 here is CASSRRQSNQGRTHF. In DNA, the CDR3 is TGTGCCAGCAGCAGACGACAGTCCAACCAGGGGCGGACACACTTC.